This T cell receptor beta chain was identified during a study of cytotoxic CD8 clonotypes in ibrutinib-treated CLL. Study at large: After a median of approximately 70 months, about 14 patients stayed remitted and around 12 progressed; responses had been partial in around 25 and complete in 2. With a range of 6 to 36, the median treatment time before response samples were taken was approximately 11 months.

A note on this clone: What it binds is unknown.

This CDR3 is 15 amino acids long. The V gene end was trimmed by 5 bases and the J gene end by 2 bases; junction bases not matched to a gene: 4. Per the germline V gene, CDR1 is SNHLY and CDR2 is FYNNEI. The assay was immunoSEQ multiplex PCR, and TCRdb's table has in-frame clones only and misses some. This sample has 10,000 to 15,000 clones, with around 62% found just once. Study outcomes and limitations: Baseline values of clonality outstripped age-matched healthy donors and followed circulating CD8+ T-cell counts. Samples were collected at differing times from sustained-remission and progressing patients.

This receptor was obtained from a human donor with chronic lymphocytic leukemia. This chain links TRBV2 with TRBJ1-3; 9 bases match TRBD1. Sequencing was performed on PBMCs, taken before ibrutinib treatment. CDR3: CASSTGTGPGNTIYF. CDR3 bases: TGTGCCAGCAGTACCGGGACAGGGCCTGGAAACACCATATATTTT.